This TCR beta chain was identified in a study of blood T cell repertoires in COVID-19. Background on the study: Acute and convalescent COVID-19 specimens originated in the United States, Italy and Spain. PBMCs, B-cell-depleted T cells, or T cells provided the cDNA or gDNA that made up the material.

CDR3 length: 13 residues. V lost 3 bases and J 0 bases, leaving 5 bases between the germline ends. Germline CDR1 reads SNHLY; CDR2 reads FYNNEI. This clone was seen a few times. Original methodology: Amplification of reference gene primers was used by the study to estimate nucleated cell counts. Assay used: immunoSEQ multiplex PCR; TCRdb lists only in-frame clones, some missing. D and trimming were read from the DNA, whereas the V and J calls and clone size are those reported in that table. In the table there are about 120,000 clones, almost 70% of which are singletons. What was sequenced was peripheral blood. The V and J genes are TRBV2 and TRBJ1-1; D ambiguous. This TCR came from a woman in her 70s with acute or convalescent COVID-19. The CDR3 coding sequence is TGTGCCAGCAGTGAGGGAGTGAACACTGAAGCTTTCTTT. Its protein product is CASSEGVNTEAFF.